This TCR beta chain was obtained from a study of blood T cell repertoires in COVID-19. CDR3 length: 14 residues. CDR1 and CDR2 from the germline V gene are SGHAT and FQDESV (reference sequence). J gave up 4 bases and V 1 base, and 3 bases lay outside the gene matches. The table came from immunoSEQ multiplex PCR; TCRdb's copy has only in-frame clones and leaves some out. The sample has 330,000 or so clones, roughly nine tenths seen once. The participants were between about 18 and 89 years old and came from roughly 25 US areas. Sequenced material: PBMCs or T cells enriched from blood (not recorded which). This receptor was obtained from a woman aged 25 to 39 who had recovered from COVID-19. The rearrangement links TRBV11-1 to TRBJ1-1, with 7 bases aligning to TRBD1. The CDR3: CASSLGRGITEAFF. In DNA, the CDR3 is TGTGCCAGCAGCTTAGGCAGGGGGATCACTGAAGCTTTCTTT.